Sequencing of this T cell receptor beta chain was carried out in a study of identical twins. Findings and limits, study-wide: Abundant beta clonotypes from cord blood bore fewer insertions; memory repertoires lacked this pattern.

With no exceptions, donors were healthy Caucasians. The junction had 14 bases not matched to a gene; V was cut back by 5 bases and J by 0 bases. This CDR3 is 18 amino acids long. Germline CDR1 DFQATT, CDR2 SNEGSKA (reference sequence). Concerning this clonotype itself: Its specificity is unknown.

A single record per CDR3 protein comes from TCRdb applying MiXCR to the 5' RACE reads. Of a few hundred thousand distinct CDR3 sequences listed, around 12% are singletons. These data were likewise used in another study, on yellow fever vaccine responses in identical twins.

The chain uses TRBV20-1 and TRBJ2-1, with TRBD2 identical over 9 bases. Sequencing was performed on CD8+ T cells sorted from blood. The receptor comes from a woman younger than 30 in good health. CDR3 nucleotides: TGCAGTGCTTCCCCGTACCAAACTAGCGGGTACTCCTACAATGAGCAGTTCTTC. Translated: CSASPYQTSGYSYNEQFF.